This TCR beta chain was captured in a study of T cell repertoires in cytomegalovirus infection. Study-wide context: CMV epitopes in the study were HLA-C-restricted (recently identified) and HLA-B-restricted (well studied). Indications came from public TCR beta signatures; they pointed to CMV infection and to a matching HLA type. General study points: Dominant in the ex vivo response were TCR beta clonotypes restricted by HLA-C and specific for CMV. Based on cumulative public TCR beta family frequency, carriers of CMV plus the relevant HLA were identified.

MiXCR, applied by TCRdb to the reads, yields one record per CDR3 protein. The sample contains just over 450,000 distinct CDR3 sequences, 40% to 50% of which appear only once. As regards this clonotype: Antigen specificity is unknown.

The sequences come from cultured PBMCs, collected from culture after CMV antigen stimulation. This receptor was obtained from a human donor in good health (CMV status not recorded). Some clones in this sample may be carry-over from other donors' samples.

For the CDR3, the DNA is TGCGCCAGCAGCTCGTCAGGGACTAGCGGGAGTCTCTCCTACGAGCAGTACTTC. Its protein is CASSSSGTSGSLSYEQYF. The chain carries TRBV4-1 and TRBJ2-7; TRBD2 agrees at 14 bases. The V gene end was trimmed by 5 bases and the J gene end by 0 bases; junction bases not matched to a gene: 9. CDR1 is MGHRA, CDR2 YSYEKL, per germline. The CDR3 spans 18 residues.